Each of the 27 T cell receptor beta chains below was sequenced from the same sample in a study of blood T cell repertoires in COVID-19. Assay: immunoSEQ multiplex PCR; the TCRdb copy retains only in-frame clones and omits some. The table shows over 250,000 clones, with roughly 90% occurring only once. Specimen: PBMCs or T cells enriched from blood (not recorded which). The receptors derive from a woman under 30 who had recovered from COVID-19.

In DNA form, the CDR3 reads TGCGCCAGCAGCTCGCAGGGAATAACCCCGTTACGAGGCTACACCTTC. Its translation is CASSSQGITPLRGYTF. The chain is built from TRBV4-3 and TRBJ1-2, with a weak D call TRBD1 (5 bases). The CDR3 has 16 amino acids. Germline V CDR1 and CDR2: LGHNA, YSLEER. V was trimmed by 5 bases and J by 8 bases, leaving 24 bases between them.

The genes are TRBV7-8 and TRBJ1-1, with D hard to call. This CDR3 has 16 residues. Trimming removed 2 bases from V and 4 bases from J, with 17 bases in between. CDR1 SGHVS and CDR2 FQNEAQ come from the germline V gene. In DNA, the CDR3 is TGTGCCAGCAGCTTATGGGCACCCCGAAAAGGCACTGAAGCTTTCTTT. Protein: CASSLWAPRKGTEAFF.

J is TRBJ2-1 and V is TRBV29-1; D is uncertain. V was pared by 3 bases and J by 0 bases, with 6 bases between. The CDR3 is made up of 13 amino acids. Germline V gives CDR1 SQVTM, CDR2 ANQGSEA. CDR3 region: CSVDTSSYNEQFF. CDR3 nucleotide sequence: TGCAGCGTTGACACGAGCTCCTACAATGAGCAGTTCTTC.

The chain is built from TRBV6-5 and TRBJ2-3, with a possible D match to TRBD2 (6 bases). CDR3 length: 14 amino acids. CDR1 is MNHEY, CDR2 SVGAGI, per germline. Deletions cut 8 bases from V and 0 bases from J, with 12 bases between. DNA of the CDR3: TGTGCCAGCCAGGGACTTACTAGCACAGATACGCAGTATTTT. This encodes CASQGLTSTDTQYF.

The chain couples TRBV7-3 to TRBJ1-5, with D possibly matching TRBD1 (6 bases). Germline assignment: CDR1 SGHTA and CDR2 FQGTGA. The CDR3 is made up of 16 amino acids. The V end was cut by 4 bases, the J end by 3 bases, with 16 bases between. For the CDR3, the DNA is TGTGCCAGCAGCTCGCTCAGGACAGAGCTCAATCAGCCCCAGCATTTT. It yields the protein CASSSLRTELNQPQHF.

In its sample, this clone was seen once. The CDR3 DNA sequence: TGTGCCAGCAGTTCAGGGGTTGGGCTACACAATGAGCAGTTCTTC. This translates into CASSSGVGLHNEQFF. The rearrangement joins TRBV27 to TRBJ2-1; possible D gene TRBD1, 6 bases. Germline V gene sequence: CDR1 MNHEY, CDR2 SMNVEV (reference sequence). The CDR3 contains 15 residues. Trimming removed 4 bases from V and 5 bases from J, with 15 bases in between.

This clone was counted ten times or more. J is TRBJ2-7 and V is TRBV4-2, with 12 bases fitting TRBD2. Germline V CDR1 and CDR2: LGHNA, YNFKEQ. This CDR3 has 15 residues. Losses at the gene ends were 0 bases for V and 4 bases for J; bases not matched to a gene: 1. The CDR3 here is CASSQETSGSYEQYF. The CDR3 region has the DNA TGTGCCAGCAGCCAAGAGACTAGCGGGAGTTACGAGCAGTACTTC.

V gene TRBV28 combines with J gene TRBJ2-7, with a possible D match to TRBD2 (6 bases). Between the trimmed V and J ends, which lost 6 bases and 0 bases, there was a span of 15 bases. The CDR3 sequence is 15 residues long. Looked up from germline, CDR1 is MDHEN and CDR2 is SYDVKM. CDR3 sequence (DNA): TGTGCCAGCAGAGACACAGCGGGTGCCTCCTACGAGCAGTACTTC. Translation gives CASRDTAGASYEQYF. Based on the CDR3 plus reference TRBV28 and TRBJ2-7, the full variable domain is DVKVTQSSRYLVKRTGEKVFLECVQDMDHENMFWYRQDPGLGLRLIYFSYDVKMKEKGDIPEGYSVSREKKERFSLILESASTNQTSMYLCASRDTAGASYEQYFGPGTRLTVT.

The rearrangement links TRBV19 to TRBJ2-1; 10 bases are a match to TRBD2. Germline V gene lookup returns CDR1 LNHDA and CDR2 SQIVND (reference sequence). The CDR3 has 18 amino acids. The J segment lost 7 bases and the V segment lost 6 bases, leaving 18 bases of the junction unmatched. Written as DNA, the CDR3 is TGTGCCAGTAGAACCGACGCTAGCGGGAGATTGTTAGGAAATGAGCAGTTCTTC. The encoded protein is CASRTDASGRLLGNEQFF.

The table lists this clone with a few counts. The chain has TRBV6-2 or TRBV6-3 and TRBJ1-1; the match to TRBD1 covers 7 bases. V shed 3 bases, J shed 10 bases, and the junction held 5 bases outside the gene matches. The CDR3 has 12 amino acids. Germline V gene lookup returns CDR1 MNHEY and CDR2 SVGEGT. The CDR3 coding sequence is TGTGCCAGCAGTTATGGACAGGTTCGAGCTTTCTTT. Amino acids: CASSYGQVRAFF.

The chain couples TRBV3-1 (or the pseudogene TRBV3-2) to TRBJ2-2; 9 bases map to TRBD2. Trimming took 4 bases from V and 6 from J; bases not matched to a gene: 3. The germline V gene encodes CDR1 LGHDT and CDR2 YNNKEL (reference sequence). The CDR3 spans 14 residues. This CDR3 reads CASSPRGGPGELFF. The DNA for the CDR3 is TGTGCCAGCAGCCCGCGGGGGGGGCCCGGGGAGCTGTTTTTT.

The V call is TRBV27, the J call TRBJ1-2; D unresolved. CDR1 and CDR2 (germline): MNHEY, SMNVEV (reference sequence). V lost 2 bases to trimming and J lost 3 bases, with 7 bases between them. This CDR3 region has 13 residues. CDR3 DNA sequence: TGTGCCAGCAGTTTAGCCGCAGACTATGGCTACACCTTC. It yields the protein CASSLAADYGYTF.

V is TRBV7-3 and J is TRBJ2-7, with D maybe TRBD2 (7 bases). V lost 4 bases and J lost 3, with 16 bases in between. There are 15 residues in the CDR3. Germline CDR1 SGHTA, CDR2 FQGTGA. The CDR3 loop reads CASSSKRGAGYEQYF. CDR3 in DNA: TGTGCCAGCAGCTCTAAACGGGGGGCCGGCTACGAGCAGTACTTC.

The rearrangement links TRBV13 to TRBJ1-2, with unresolved D. The CDR3 covers 12 residues. Deletions cut 3 bases from V and 5 bases from J, with 7 bases between. The germline V gene has CDR1 PRHDT and CDR2 FYEKMQ (reference sequence). CDR3 residues: CASSFRRYGYTF. CDR3 nucleotides: TGTGCCAGCAGCTTTCGGAGGTATGGCTACACCTTC.

This clone was seen a handful of times. The J gene is TRBJ2-7, the V gene TRBV6-2 or TRBV6-3, with D possibly TRBD1 on 6 matching bases. Per germline, CDR1 MNHEY and CDR2 SVGEGT. The CDR3 runs to 13 residues. V shed 5 bases and J shed 7 bases, with 15 bases lying between them. The CDR3 sequence is CASSLTGTREQYF. CDR3 bases: TGTGCCAGCAGTCTTACAGGGACACGGGAGCAGTACTTC.

The chain has TRBV5-1 and TRBJ2-3; TRBD1 matches at 7 bases. Germline trimming cut 4 bases from V and 0 bases from J; bases unmatched to any gene: 2. CDR1 SGHRS and CDR2 YFSETQ come from the germline V gene. The CDR3 spans 14 residues. For the CDR3, the DNA is TGCGCCAGCAGCCCGGGACAGAGCACAGATACGCAGTATTTT. This codes for CASSPGQSTDTQYF.

The chain links TRBV28 to TRBJ2-2; D may be TRBD1 (5 bases). The germline V and J ends were trimmed by 5 bases and 1 base, with 11 bases remaining between them. CDR1 MDHEN and CDR2 SYDVKM come from the germline V gene. CDR3 length equals 15 residues. This CDR3 is CASSLTQGNTGELFF. CDR3 DNA sequence: TGTGCCAGCAGTCTTACCCAGGGGAACACCGGGGAGCTGTTTTTT. The full variable domain, rest sourced from reference TRBV28 and TRBJ2-2, is DVKVTQSSRYLVKRTGEKVFLECVQDMDHENMFWYRQDPGLGLRLIYFSYDVKMKEKGDIPEGYSVSREKKERFSLILESASTNQTSMYLCASSLTQGNTGELFFGEGSRLTVL.

The rearrangement uses TRBV4-3 and TRBJ2-1; D unresolved. Per the germline V gene, CDR1 is LGHNA and CDR2 is YSLEER. Trimming removed 3 bases from V and 0 bases from J, with 6 bases in between. The CDR3 runs 14 residues. The CDR3 spells CASSHGGSYNEQFF. CDR3 DNA: TGCGCCAGCAGCCACGGCGGCTCCTACAATGAGCAGTTCTTC.

The chain combines TRBV11-3 with TRBJ2-5, with a tentative D call TRBD2 (6 bases). The CDR3 extends over 13 amino acids. Per germline, CDR1 SGHNT and CDR2 YENEEA. V was clipped by 0 bases and J by 5 bases, with 7 bases between them. The CDR3 coding sequence is TGTGCCAGCAGCTTAGAGGAGGGGGAGACCCAGTACTTC. Amino acid sequence: CASSLEEGETQYF.

The chain uses TRBV6-1 and TRBJ1-1; the D gene is possibly TRBD1 (6 bases). The CDR3 is 14 amino acids. In germline, CDR1 is MNHNS, CDR2 SASEGT. V shed 3 bases and J shed 2 bases, with 10 bases lying between them. CDR3 region: CASSDGGGNTEAFF. CDR3 nucleotide sequence: TGTGCCAGCAGTGATGGGGGCGGCAACACTGAAGCTTTCTTT.

V usage is TRBV5-4 and J usage is TRBJ2-7; D is uncertain. The CDR3 runs to 14 residues. Trimming shortened V by 1 base and J by 4 bases, and 12 bases separated the two germline ends. Germline-derived CDR1 and CDR2 are SGHNT and YYREEE (reference sequence). The CDR3 DNA reads TGTGCCAGCAGCTTGAAATCCCCCGGGTACGAGCAGTACTTC. Encoded protein: CASSLKSPGYEQYF. Full variable domain (outside the CDR3, taken from reference TRBV5-4 and TRBJ2-7): ETGVTQSPTHLIKTRGQQVTLRCSSQSGHNTVSWYQQALGQGPQFIFQYYREEENGRGNFPPRFSGLQFPNYSSELNVNALELDDSALYLCASSLKSPGYEQYFGPGTRLTVT.

The chain is built from TRBV19 and TRBJ1-5; 11 nucleotides align to TRBD1. This CDR3 spans 19 amino acids. Germline loops: CDR1 LNHDA, CDR2 SQIVND (reference sequence). Losses at the gene ends were 2 bases for V and 2 bases for J; bases not matched to a gene: 11. The CDR3 loop is CASSILRDRGFSGNQPQHF. Written as DNA, the CDR3 is TGTGCCAGTAGTATACTGCGGGACAGGGGGTTTTCGGGCAATCAGCCCCAGCATTTT.

V is TRBV28 and J is TRBJ2-7, with TRBD1 as a possible D gene (6 bases). V dropped 5 bases and J dropped 4 bases, with 21 bases sitting between them. CDR1 and CDR2 (germline): MDHEN, SYDVKM. This CDR3 has 16 residues. The CDR3: CASSAMDSPGLYEQYF. DNA for the CDR3: TGTGCCAGCAGTGCAATGGACAGCCCAGGGCTTTACGAGCAGTACTTC.

V is TRBV6-6 and J is TRBJ2-2, with 8 positions matching TRBD1. CDR1 and CDR2 from the germline V gene are MNHNY and SVGAGI (reference sequence). Losses at the gene ends were 5 bases for V and 1 base for J; bases not matched to a gene: 6. The CDR3 runs to 16 residues. The DNA for the CDR3 is TGTGCCAGCAGTCGACAGGGGCCCCAGAACACCGGGGAGCTGTTTTTT. It translates to CASSRQGPQNTGELFF.

This clone was observed a handful of times. This rearrangement joins TRBV4-1 to TRBJ1-3; unclear D gene. V dropped 0 bases and J dropped 3 bases, with 9 bases sitting between them. Germline CDR1 reads MGHRA; CDR2 reads YSYEKL. The CDR3 spans 15 residues. CDR3 residues: CASSQEGTDGNTIYF. The CDR3 DNA reads as TGCGCCAGCAGCCAAGAAGGCACAGATGGAAACACCATATATTTT.

This chain uses TRBV27 with TRBJ1-6; perhaps TRBD1 as D (5 bases). Trimming left V 2 bases short and J 1 base short, with 12 bases between. The V gene's germline CDR1 is MNHEY and CDR2 SMNVEV (reference sequence). The CDR3 loop spans 17 amino acids. CDR3 loop: CASSLRMGQSYNSPLHF. CDR3 DNA sequence: TGTGCCAGCAGTTTACGAATGGGGCAGTCCTATAATTCACCCCTCCACTTT.

The chain combines TRBV28 with TRBJ1-3; D unclear. This CDR3 is 14 amino acids long. The germline V gene encodes CDR1 MDHEN and CDR2 SYDVKM. V was pared by 5 bases and J by 4 bases, with 12 bases between. As DNA, the CDR3 is TGTGCCAGCAGTCTACCCCAATGGGGAAACACCATATATTTT. The encoded protein is CASSLPQWGNTIYF.